This TCR beta chain is drawn from a study of T-cell memory formation after mild COVID-19. Study-wide points: Clones that contracted from day 15 to 85 were balanced CD4/CD8, while later expanders leaned CD4+.

The J segment lost 5 bases and the V segment lost 6 bases, leaving 3 bases of the junction unmatched. The CDR3 has 13 amino acids. CDR1 and CDR2 (germline): ENHRY, SYGVKD. TCRdb analysed the 5' RACE reads with MiXCR anew, one entry per CDR3 protein. The profile shows about 400,000 distinct CDR3 sequences, 16% of them singletons. Regarding this clonotype: Antigen unknown.

This TCR was sampled from a man younger than 30 who had mild COVID-19 (a few samples of this study predate the infection). Cell type and time point are not known. Sequencing was carried out using PBMCs or a T cell subset sorted from them (not recorded which). This sequence joins TRBV10-3 and TRBJ1-1; 10 bases map to TRBD1. The CDR3 nucleotides read TGTGCCATCAGGGGACAGGGGATAACTGAAGCTTTCTTT. Residues: CAIRGQGITEAFF.